A single sample gave rise to the 31 T cell receptor beta chains below, sequenced in a study of T cells in tuberculosis. Clones were sequenced by immunoSEQ multiplex PCR, and TCRdb holds only the in-frame ones, with some missing. The sample carries 30,000 to 35,000 clones, 70% to 90% recorded once. The time point: new active TB diagnosis, blood taken before or within 7 days of starting treatment. This sample comprised PBMCs, obtained at tuberculosis diagnosis. These receptors came from an adult with tuberculosis.

The genes are TRBV9 and TRBJ1-1, with TRBD1 as a possible D gene (6 bases). The CDR3 runs 17 residues. Between the trimmed V and J ends, which lost 4 bases and 0 bases, there was a span of 19 bases. The germline gives CDR1 SGDLS, CDR2 YYNGEE. CDR3 residues: CASSPRGGRPMNTEAFF. CDR3 nucleotides: TGTGCCAGCAGCCCGAGGGGGGGGAGACCGATGAACACTGAAGCTTTCTTT.

V is TRBV5-6 and J is TRBJ2-3; 9 positions agree with TRBD2. Losses at the gene ends were 1 base for V and 2 bases for J; bases not matched to a gene: 5. The germline V gene has CDR1 SGHDT and CDR2 YYEEEE. There are 16 residues in the CDR3. The CDR3 sequence: CASSLIRGRATDTQYF. The CDR3 DNA is TGTGCCAGCAGCTTGATCCGCGGGAGGGCCACAGATACGCAGTATTTT.

This clone was found once. The chain links TRBV7-9 to TRBJ1-6; 7 nucleotides line up with TRBD1. The CDR3 is 15 residues long. The junction had 7 bases not matched to a gene; V was cut back by 5 bases and J by 6 bases. Germline V CDR1 and CDR2: SEHNR, FQNEAQ (reference sequence). Here the CDR3 reads CASSPGTVSNSPLHF. The CDR3 DNA reads TGTGCCAGCAGCCCTGGGACAGTTAGTAATTCACCCCTCCACTTT.

J is TRBJ2-5 and V is TRBV5-4; TRBD2 might be the D (6 bases). Germline V gene data show CDR1 as SGHNT and CDR2 as YYREEE (reference sequence). The V gene lost 3 bases and the J gene lost 3 bases, with 18 bases spanning the gap. The CDR3 has 16 residues. The CDR3 DNA reads as TGTGCCAGCAGCTCCCAATTACCGGGACTCGAAGAGACCCAGTACTTC. This gives the protein CASSSQLPGLEETQYF.

The chain is built from TRBV7-8 and TRBJ1-5; 9 positions match TRBD1. Germline assignment: CDR1 SGHVS and CDR2 FQNEAQ. CDR3 size: 17 residues. The J segment lost 0 bases and the V segment lost 5 bases, leaving 8 bases of the junction unmatched. This CDR3 reads CASSARDRDYSNQPQHF. CDR3 bases: TGTGCCAGCAGCGCCCGGGACAGGGACTATAGCAATCAGCCCCAGCATTTT. Together with reference TRBV7-8 and TRBJ1-5, the CDR3 gives the full variable domain: GAGVSQSPRYKVAKRGQDVALRCDPISGHVSLFWYQQALGQGPEFLTYFQNEAQLDKSGLPSDRFFAERPEGSVSTLKIQRTQQEDSAVYLCASSARDRDYSNQPQHFGDGTRLSIL.

The chain carries TRBV6-1 and TRBJ2-5, with a possible D match to TRBD1 (6 bases). CDR3 length equals 15 residues. Trimming pared 2 bases from V and 6 bases from J, leaving 16 bases between. Germline V lookup: CDR1 MNHNS, CDR2 SASEGT. CDR3 residues: CASSEPSGHTKTQYF. The CDR3 DNA reads as TGTGCCAGCAGTGAACCCTCGGGACATACAAAGACCCAGTACTTC.

This chain connects TRBV10-3 to TRBJ2-3; D ambiguous. This CDR3 is built from 12 residues. In germline, CDR1 is ENHRY, CDR2 SYGVKD. Trimming took off 4 bases at V and 1 base at J, with 3 bases between the two ends. The CDR3 coding sequence is TGTGCCATCAGTGGCGGCACAGATACGCAGTATTTT. Encoded protein: CAISGGTDTQYF.

This chain links TRBV28 with TRBJ2-7; 9 nucleotides match TRBD1. This CDR3 contains 15 residues. Per germline, CDR1 MDHEN and CDR2 SYDVKM. V was pared by 6 bases and J by 2 bases, with 8 bases of the junction left unmatched. CDR3 nucleotide sequence: TGTGCCAGCAGCCCCGGGACAGGGATTCCCTACGAGCAGTACTTC. This codes for CASSPGTGIPYEQYF.

This clone was counted once. The chain employs TRBV6-4 and TRBJ2-4; 8 bases agree with TRBD1. V gave up 1 base and J gave up 1 base; unmatched junction bases: 6. The CDR3 extends over 17 amino acids. Germline-derived CDR1 and CDR2 are MRHNA and SNTAGT. The CDR3 here is CASSDWDRRIAKNIQYF. The CDR3, as DNA: TGTGCCAGCAGTGACTGGGACAGGAGAATCGCCAAAAACATTCAGTACTTC.

V is TRBV28 and J is TRBJ1-2; D ambiguous. The germline CDR1 and CDR2 sequences are MDHEN and SYDVKM. The ends were cut back, 4 bases at V and 3 bases at J, with 18 bases in the middle. The CDR3 is 16 amino acids. The CDR3 loop is CASSSPRGETHYGYTF. CDR3 DNA sequence: TGTGCCAGCAGTTCCCCGCGAGGAGAGACCCACTATGGCTACACCTTC.

The chain couples TRBV13 to TRBJ2-5; D unclear. Trimming removed 6 bases at V and 2 bases at J, with 22 bases between. This CDR3 contains 17 residues. Germline V gene lookup returns CDR1 PRHDT and CDR2 FYEKMQ (reference sequence). CDR3 protein: CASRSNVPNVLQETQYF. As DNA, the CDR3 is TGTGCCAGCAGATCTAATGTCCCGAACGTGTTACAAGAGACCCAGTACTTC. The variable domain in full, completed from reference TRBV13 and TRBJ2-5, reads AAGVIQSPRHLIKEKRETATLKCYPIPRHDTVYWYQQGPGQDPQFLISFYEKMQSDKGSIPDRFSAQQFSDYHSELNMSSLELGDSALYFCASRSNVPNVLQETQYFGPGTRLLVL.

The chain couples TRBV6-6 to TRBJ2-3; D remains ambiguous. The CDR3 runs 12 residues. Germline V CDR1 and CDR2: MNHNY, SVGAGI (reference sequence). The V end was cut by 0 bases, the J end by 6 bases, with 4 bases between. The CDR3 spells CASSYSRDTQYF. The CDR3 DNA is TGTGCCAGCAGTTACTCCCGGGATACGCAGTATTTT.

The rearrangement uses TRBV4-2 and TRBJ2-5, with TRBD1 matching 8 bases. This CDR3 is built from 16 residues. Germline V lookup: CDR1 LGHNA, CDR2 YNFKEQ. The V and J ends lost 4 bases and 4 bases, in that order; junction bases with no gene match: 11. In nucleotides, the CDR3 is TGTGCCAGCAGCCTGAGACAGGGGAGACCCCCAGAGACCCAGTACTTC. This gives the protein CASSLRQGRPPETQYF.

This clone has a handful of counts. The chain joins TRBV2 to TRBJ1-2, with D tentatively TRBD1 (5 bases). V was pared by 6 bases and J by 8 bases, with 13 bases between. The CDR3 loop spans 12 amino acids. Germline V gene lookup returns CDR1 SNHLY and CDR2 FYNNEI. The CDR3 reads CASSFSRTGYTF. The CDR3 DNA follows: TGTGCCAGCAGCTTCAGCCGGACAGGCTACACCTTC.

The V call is TRBV6-1, the J call TRBJ1-2; no definite D call. Germline assignment: CDR1 MNHNS and CDR2 SASEGT. CDR3 length: 14 residues. Trimming shortened V by 3 bases and J by 8 bases, and 16 bases separated the two germline ends. The chain's CDR3 is CASSDSSPKPGYTF. The CDR3 nucleotides read TGTGCCAGCAGTGACTCCTCCCCCAAGCCCGGCTACACCTTC.

This clone was detected only once. This chain joins TRBV19 and TRBJ2-3, with 7 bases aligning to TRBD2. The CDR3 loop spans 12 amino acids. The ends lost 1 base at V and 13 bases at J; junction bases unmatched: 5. The V gene's germline CDR1 is LNHDA and CDR2 SQIVND (reference sequence). In DNA, the CDR3 is TGTGCCAGTAGTATAGGGCTAGCGGCAGAGTATTTT. As protein: CASSIGLAAEYF.

The CDR3 sequence: CASSPLTGVNTEAFF. The CDR3 coding sequence is TGTGCCAGCAGCCCGTTGACAGGGGTGAACACTGAAGCTTTCTTT. The chain links TRBV7-9 to TRBJ1-1; 8 bases match TRBD1. Germline V gene lookup returns CDR1 SEHNR and CDR2 FQNEAQ (reference sequence). Unmatched junction bases numbered 5, after V lost 5 bases and J lost 0 bases. This CDR3 is built from 15 residues.

J is TRBJ2-3 and V is TRBV21-1; the DNA was not compared with TRBD1, the D call given in the table. TRBV21-1 is recorded as a pseudogene. The CDR3 consists of 16 residues. As DNA, the CDR3 is TGTGCCAGCAGCGCCCGGACAGGGCCCCACACAGATACGCAGTATTTT. Its protein product is CASSARTGPHTDTQYF.

The rearrangement links TRBV30 to TRBJ2-3; 10 positions agree with TRBD2. The J segment lost 2 bases and the V segment lost 1 base, leaving 3 bases of the junction unmatched. In germline, CDR1 is GTSNPN, CDR2 SVGIG (reference sequence). CDR3 length: 15 amino acids. DNA for the CDR3: TGTGCCTGGAGTGGGACTAGCGGTTACACAGATACGCAGTATTTT. This encodes CAWSGTSGYTDTQYF.

The V and J genes are TRBV10-3 and TRBJ2-7; tentatively, D is TRBD2 (7 bases). Germline V gene sequence: CDR1 ENHRY, CDR2 SYGVKD. Trimming cost V 3 bases and J 3 bases, with 12 bases left between them. The CDR3 runs 14 residues. The CDR3 nucleotides are TGTGCCATCAGTGACGCGGGGGCCAACTACGAGCAGTACTTC. This sequence encodes CAISDAGANYEQYF.

V is TRBV10-3 and J is TRBJ2-3, with 8 nucleotides matching TRBD1. Germline V gene data show CDR1 as ENHRY and CDR2 as SYGVKD. This CDR3 has 14 residues. The V and J ends lost 6 bases and 2 bases, in that order; junction bases with no gene match: 4. The CDR3 region is CAIRTGGITDTQYF. Here the CDR3 DNA reads TGTGCCATCAGAACAGGGGGGATCACAGATACGCAGTATTTT.

The chain recombines TRBV7-2 with TRBJ1-6, with TRBD1 matching over 7 bases. Losses at the gene ends were 0 bases for V and 9 bases for J; bases not matched to a gene: 5. Looked up from germline, CDR1 is SGHTA and CDR2 is FQGNSA. The CDR3 loop spans 15 amino acids. The CDR3 bases are TGTGCCAGCAGCTTAGCGGGACAGACAGGTTCACCCCTCCACTTT. This gives the protein CASSLAGQTGSPLHF.

V usage is TRBV19 and J usage is TRBJ1-1; TRBD1 might be the D (5 bases). Trimming shortened V by 11 bases and J by 5 bases, and 15 bases separated the two germline ends. CDR1 and CDR2 from the germline V gene are LNHDA and SQIVND (reference sequence). This CDR3 has 12 residues. The CDR3 nucleotides read TGTGCCGCGTGGGGAGGGGAGACTGAAGCTTTCTTT. As protein: CAAWGGETEAFF.

On this clone: A read error may produce the germline difference seen at one junction end. The rearrangement joins TRBV6-1 to TRBJ2-5, with 10 bases identical to TRBD2. This CDR3 has 15 amino acids. Per germline, CDR1 MNHNS and CDR2 SASEGT. CDR3 nucleotides: TGTGCCAGCAGCGAAGCGGGGGGGATCCAAGAGACCCAGTACTTC. This gives the protein CASSEAGGIQETQYF.

CDR3 nucleotide sequence: TGCGCCAGCAGCCAGGGAAGACAGATCTATGGCTACACCTTC. Protein: CASSQGRQIYGYTF. The chain has TRBV4-1 and TRBJ1-2; D may be TRBD1 (5 bases). The CDR3 contains 14 residues. Trimming shortened V by 3 bases and J by 4 bases, and 12 bases separated the two germline ends. Germline values: CDR1 MGHRA, CDR2 YSYEKL.

The chain links TRBV10-3 to TRBJ1-2; a weak D match, TRBD1 (6 bases). V was trimmed by 6 bases and J by 3 bases, leaving 11 bases between them. This CDR3 has 13 amino acids. The germline V gene has CDR1 ENHRY and CDR2 SYGVKD. CDR3 nucleotide sequence: TGTGCCATCAGCGCGGACAGAGACTATGGCTACACCTTC. Its translation: CAISADRDYGYTF.

The chain combines TRBV6-1 with TRBJ1-5, with TRBD1 as a possible D gene (5 bases). V lost 1 base and J lost 4, with 11 bases in between. The CDR3 has 15 amino acids. Per germline, CDR1 MNHNS and CDR2 SASEGT. In DNA form, the CDR3 reads TGTGCCAGCAGTGAAGTTACGGCAGGGAATCAGCCCCAGCATTTT. Encoded protein: CASSEVTAGNQPQHF.

J is TRBJ1-2 and V is TRBV15; no clear D. Trimming pared 3 bases from V and 5 bases from J, leaving 4 bases between. The germline gives CDR1 LNHNV, CDR2 YYDKDF (reference sequence). This CDR3 is 11 amino acids long. CDR3 nucleotides: TGTGCCACCAGCAGTTCTTATGGCTACACCTTC. Its protein product is CATSSSYGYTF.

J is TRBJ2-2 and V is TRBV7-3, with D possibly being TRBD1 (6 bases). Germline V gives CDR1 SGHTA, CDR2 FQGTGA. Trimming shortened V by 1 base and J by 2 bases, and 11 bases separated the two germline ends. This CDR3 is 16 amino acids long. CDR3 sequence: CASSLRGTPNTGELFF. CDR3 nucleotide sequence: TGTGCCAGCAGCTTAAGAGGGACACCTAACACCGGGGAGCTGTTTTTT.

V gene TRBV29-1 combines with J gene TRBJ1-2; 7 bases are a match to TRBD1. Germline CDR1 and CDR2: SQVTM and ANQGSEA. Losses at the gene ends were 3 bases for V and 4 bases for J; bases not matched to a gene: 5. This CDR3 spans 13 amino acids. The CDR3 DNA reads as TGCAGCGTTGATAGACAGGGCGGCTATGGCTACACCTTC. This encodes CSVDRQGGYGYTF.

The rearrangement links TRBV7-9 to TRBJ1-2, with 9 bases lining up with TRBD1. The CDR3 is 15 residues long. Losses at the gene ends were 1 base for V and 0 bases for J; bases not matched to a gene: 0. The germline CDR1 and CDR2 sequences are SEHNR and FQNEAQ (reference sequence). CDR3 amino acids: CASSLGQGANYGYTF. CDR3 sequence (DNA): TGTGCCAGCAGCTTAGGACAGGGGGCTAACTATGGCTACACCTTC.